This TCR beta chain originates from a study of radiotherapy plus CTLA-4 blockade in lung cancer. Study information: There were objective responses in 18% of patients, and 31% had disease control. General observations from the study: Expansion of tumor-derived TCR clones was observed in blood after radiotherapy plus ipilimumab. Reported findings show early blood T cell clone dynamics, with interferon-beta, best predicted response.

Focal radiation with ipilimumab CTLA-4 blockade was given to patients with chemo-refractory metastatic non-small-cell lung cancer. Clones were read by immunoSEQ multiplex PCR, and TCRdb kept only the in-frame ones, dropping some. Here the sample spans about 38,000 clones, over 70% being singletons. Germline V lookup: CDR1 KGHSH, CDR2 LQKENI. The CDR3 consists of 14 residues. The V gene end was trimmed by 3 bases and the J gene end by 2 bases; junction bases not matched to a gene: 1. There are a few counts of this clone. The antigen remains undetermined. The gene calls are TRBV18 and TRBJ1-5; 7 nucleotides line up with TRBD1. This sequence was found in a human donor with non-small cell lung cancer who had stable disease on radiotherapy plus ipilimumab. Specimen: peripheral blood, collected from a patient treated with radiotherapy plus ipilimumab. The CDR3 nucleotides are TGTGCCAGCTCACCCGGACAGGGCAATCAGCCCCAGCATTTT. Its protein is CASSPGQGNQPQHF.